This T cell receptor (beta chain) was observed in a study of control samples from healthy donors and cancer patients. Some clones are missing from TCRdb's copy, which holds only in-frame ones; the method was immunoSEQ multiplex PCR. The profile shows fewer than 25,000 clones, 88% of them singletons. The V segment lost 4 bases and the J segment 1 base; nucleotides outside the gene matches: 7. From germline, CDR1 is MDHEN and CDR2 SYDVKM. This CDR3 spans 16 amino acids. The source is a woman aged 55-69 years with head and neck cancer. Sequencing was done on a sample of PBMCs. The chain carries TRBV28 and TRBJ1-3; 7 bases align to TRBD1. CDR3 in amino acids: CASSSRTGLSGNTIYF. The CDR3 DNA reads TGTGCCAGCAGTTCAAGGACAGGACTATCTGGAAACACCATATATTTT.